Following are 28 T cell receptor beta chains from one sample sequenced in a study of Ad26.COV2.S vaccination and SARS-CoV-2 variants. The sample's treatment: around 19 received Ad26.COV2.S at low or high dose, single or two shots; about 5 received placebo; per-sample allocation not given. Sampling happened 63 days after the first vaccine or placebo injection. Generated by immunoSEQ multiplex PCR, the TCRdb table keeps only in-frame clones and is missing some. The sample holds 300,000 to 350,000 clones, about 86% seen once. Here the sequenced sample was peripheral blood, taken in a trial of Ad26.COV2.S vaccine versus placebo. The receptors were sampled from a person between 18 and 59 years old who received the Ad26.COV2.S COVID-19 vaccine or a placebo.

The V gene is TRBV2, the J gene TRBJ1-4; D gene uncertain. The V gene's germline CDR1 is SNHLY and CDR2 FYNNEI. CDR3 length: 14 amino acids. Between the trimmed V and J ends, which lost 6 bases and 0 bases, there was a span of 8 bases. The CDR3 sequence is CASRRTSTNEKLFF. The CDR3, as DNA: TGTGCCAGCAGGCGTACCTCAACTAATGAAAAACTGTTTTTT.

V and J are TRBV28 and TRBJ2-7, with a possible D match to TRBD2 (6 bases). V lost 3 bases to trimming and J lost 0 bases, with 9 bases between them. The CDR3 loop spans 14 amino acids. Germline lookup yields CDR1 MDHEN and CDR2 SYDVKM. CDR3 DNA: TGTGCCAGCAGTTTGAAGGGAGGCTCCTACGAGCAGTACTTC. This encodes CASSLKGGSYEQYF.

The sample holds a few counts of this clone. The gene calls are TRBV27 and TRBJ1-6; D is perhaps TRBD1 (5 bases). Germline V gives CDR1 MNHEY, CDR2 SMNVEV (reference sequence). Trimming left V 6 bases short and J 10 bases short, with 13 bases between. The CDR3 length is 13 residues. The CDR3: CASSEGRDSPLHF. The CDR3 coding sequence is TGTGCCAGCAGCGAGGGCAGGGACTCACCCCTCCACTTT.

The chain couples TRBV9 to TRBJ2-2, with 8 bases lining up with TRBD1. CDR3 length: 16 amino acids. Germline assignment: CDR1 SGDLS and CDR2 YYNGEE. Trimming removed 0 bases from V and 5 bases from J; junction bases left unmatched: 6. This CDR3 is CASSVGDRGGTGELFF. In DNA form, the CDR3 reads TGTGCCAGCAGCGTAGGAGACAGGGGTGGGACCGGGGAGCTGTTTTTT.

The chain is built from TRBV5-5 and TRBJ2-7, with 8 bases that match TRBD1. V shed 2 bases, J shed 6 bases, and the junction held 7 bases outside the gene matches. The CDR3 spans 14 residues. Per germline, CDR1 SGHKS and CDR2 YYEKEE (reference sequence). The CDR3 DNA is TGTGCCAGCAGCTTTCCAGGGGGCAAAGGCGAGCAGTACTTC. Translation: CASSFPGGKGEQYF.

The chain recombines TRBV24-1 with TRBJ2-7; TRBD2 aligns across 11 bases. J gave up 5 bases and V 5 bases, and 16 bases lay outside the gene matches. Germline CDR1 reads KGHDR; CDR2 reads SFDVKD. The CDR3 has 18 residues. DNA of the CDR3: TGTGCCACCAGTGCCCCGTCGGTAGCGGGGGGGCAGTTCAACGAGCAGTACTTC. Encoded protein: CATSAPSVAGGQFNEQYF.

The CDR3 nucleotides are TGTGCCAGCGGCCGAGTCAATGAGCAGTTCTTC. As protein: CASGRVNEQFF. The rearrangement uses TRBV2 and TRBJ2-1; D gene ambiguous. The CDR3 runs 11 residues. With 8 bases removed from V and 6 bases from J, the gap between germline ends came to 8 bases. CDR1 and CDR2 from the germline V gene are SNHLY and FYNNEI.

Worth noting for this clone: An end of the junction does not agree with germline; a read error may underlie this. The rearrangement links TRBV11-2 to TRBJ2-3; D call uncertain. CDR3 length: 15 amino acids. Germline CDR1 and CDR2: SGHAT and FQNNGV. The CDR3 region is CATSLVGSDTDTQYF. The CDR3 nucleotides are TGTGCCACCAGCTTAGTAGGGTCAGACACAGATACGCAGTATTTT.

V is TRBV24-1 and J is TRBJ2-5; 13 positions agree with TRBD2. The V segment lost 3 bases and the J segment 5 bases; nucleotides outside the gene matches: 5. The CDR3 length is 16 residues. Germline V gene sequence: CDR1 KGHDR, CDR2 SFDVKD. CDR3 sequence (DNA): TGTGCCACCAGTGATGCACTAGCGGGAGGGCCGGAGACCCAGTACTTC. Translating it yields CATSDALAGGPETQYF.

This chain uses TRBV3-1 (or the pseudogene TRBV3-2) with TRBJ2-5; possibly TRBD1 for D (6 bases). CDR1 is LGHDT, CDR2 YNNKEL, per germline (reference sequence). This CDR3 region has 16 residues. The V gene lost 6 bases and the J gene lost 5 bases, with 22 bases spanning the gap. In nucleotides, the CDR3 is TGTGCCAGCAGACCGTCGAGGGGGAACAGCTGGGAGACCCAGTACTTC. As protein: CASRPSRGNSWETQYF.

The V gene is TRBV7-2, the J gene TRBJ1-3; the D gene is possibly TRBD1 (5 bases). Per germline, CDR1 SGHTA and CDR2 FQGNSA. The CDR3 runs to 15 residues. The V end was cut by 0 bases, the J end by 4 bases, with 10 bases between. Written as DNA, the CDR3 is TGTGCCAGCAGCTTAGCAGGGGCGCTGGGAAACACCATATATTTT. Translated: CASSLAGALGNTIYF. The full variable domain, rest sourced from reference TRBV7-2 and TRBJ1-3, is GAGVSQSPSNKVTEKGKDVELRCDPISGHTALYWYRQSLGQGLEFLIYFQGNSAPDKSGLPSDRFSAERTGGSVSTLTIQRTQQEDSAVYLCASSLAGALGNTIYFGEGSWLTVV.

The chain employs TRBV21-1 and TRBJ2-2. TRBV21-1 is a documented pseudogene. The CDR3 loop spans 17 amino acids. CDR3 bases: TGTGCCAGCAGCCCCCCCAGGAGAGAGGAGAACACCGGGGAGCTGTTTTTT. Protein: CASSPPRREENTGELFF.

This clone was recorded only once. This chain joins TRBV12-3 or TRBV12-4 and TRBJ1-2; 7 bases map to TRBD1. V was clipped by 6 bases and J by 5 bases; unmatched bases: 6. The CDR3 length is 13 residues. The CDR3 coding sequence is TGTGCCAGCAGCGACAGGGCAGGGTATGGCTACACCTTC. Translated: CASSDRAGYGYTF.

The chain links TRBV6-5 to TRBJ1-5; 8 nucleotides match TRBD1. Germline lookup yields CDR1 MNHEY and CDR2 SVGAGI. The V gene end was trimmed by 6 bases and the J gene end by 2 bases; junction bases not matched to a gene: 6. The CDR3 is 15 residues long. CDR3 sequence reads: CASRPGQGGNQPQHF. CDR3 in DNA: TGTGCCAGCAGACCTGGACAGGGTGGCAATCAGCCCCAGCATTTT.

This chain connects TRBV2 to TRBJ1-2; 8 nucleotides agree with TRBD1. This CDR3 comprises 15 residues. V lost 1 base to trimming and J lost 4 bases; unmatched junction nucleotides: 5. From germline, CDR1 is SNHLY and CDR2 FYNNEI. The CDR3, as DNA: TGTGCCAGCAGTGAAGGGGGACAGGTGAGCTATGGCTACACCTTC. Translating gives CASSEGGQVSYGYTF.

The chain joins TRBV7-8 to TRBJ2-5, with 9 bases matching TRBD1. V lost 5 bases, J lost 2 bases, and 9 bases stayed unmatched. The germline gives CDR1 SGHVS, CDR2 FQNEAQ. CDR3 length equals 16 residues. This chain's CDR3 is CASSPGGQGRQETQYF. CDR3 DNA sequence: TGTGCCAGCAGCCCAGGGGGACAGGGTCGACAAGAGACCCAGTACTTC.

About this clone: The sample contains more than one DNA sequence encoding this CDR3. V is TRBV5-6 and J is TRBJ2-7, with D hard to call. CDR3 length: 12 amino acids. The V gene lost 0 bases and the J gene lost 2 bases, with 3 bases spanning the gap. In germline, CDR1 is SGHDT, CDR2 YYEEEE. CDR3 amino acids: CASSLEAYEQYF. In nucleotides, the CDR3 is TGTGCCAGCAGCTTGGAGGCCTACGAGCAGTACTTC. Variable domain in full (rest from reference TRBV5-6 and TRBJ2-7): DAGVTQSPTHLIKTRGQQVTLRCSPKSGHDTVSWYQQALGQGPQFIFQYYEEEERQRGNFPDRFSGHQFPNYSSELNVNALLLGDSALYLCASSLEAYEQYFGPGTRLTVT.

This sequence joins TRBV5-8 and TRBJ1-2; D gene uncertain. The length of the CDR3 is 14 residues. CDR1 is SGHTS and CDR2 is YDEGEE in the germline V gene. Trimming took off 4 bases at V and 4 bases at J, with 14 bases between the two ends. The CDR3 DNA reads as TGTGCCAGCAGCCTGGCCGAGGAGGTCTATGGCTACACCTTC. It specifies CASSLAEEVYGYTF.

The rearrangement uses TRBV9 and TRBJ2-2; 10 nucleotides agree with TRBD1. From germline, CDR1 is SGDLS and CDR2 YYNGEE. This CDR3 spans 16 amino acids. The trim removed 3 bases at V and 3 bases at J, leaving 5 bases unmatched. The CDR3 bases are TGTGCCAGCAGCGCAATCGGGACAGGGGACACCGGGGAGCTGTTTTTT. Amino acids: CASSAIGTGDTGELFF.

V usage is TRBV5-1 and J usage is TRBJ2-5, with no clear D. V lost 0 bases, J lost 5 bases, and 20 bases lay in between. This CDR3 has 17 residues. CDR1 is SGHRS, CDR2 YFSETQ, per germline. The CDR3 region is CASSLGLGIGPGETQYF. In nucleotides, the CDR3 is TGCGCCAGCAGCTTGGGACTGGGTATTGGGCCTGGGGAGACCCAGTACTTC.

The table lists this clone with a count of one. The genes are TRBV18 and TRBJ1-1; TRBD1 matches 7 bases. The ends lost 4 bases at V and 5 bases at J; junction bases unmatched: 4. This CDR3 has 13 residues. CDR1 is KGHSH, CDR2 LQKENI, per germline. CDR3: CASSQGARTEAFF. As DNA, the CDR3 is TGTGCCAGCTCACAGGGGGCGCGAACTGAAGCTTTCTTT.

The chain couples TRBV4-3 to TRBJ2-7; perhaps TRBD1 as D (6 bases). Per the germline V gene, CDR1 is LGHNA and CDR2 is YSLEER. Trimming pared 0 bases from V and 7 bases from J, leaving 13 bases between. CDR3 length: 14 amino acids. The CDR3 reads CASSQDRGFYEQYF. As DNA, the CDR3 is TGCGCCAGCAGCCAAGACAGGGGTTTCTATGAGCAGTACTTC.

This chain joins TRBV10-3 and TRBJ1-4, with D tentatively TRBD1 (6 bases). This CDR3 spans 15 amino acids. V was shortened by 0 bases and J by 5 bases, with 10 bases between the two germline ends. CDR1 and CDR2 (germline): ENHRY, SYGVKD. The CDR3, as DNA: TGTGCCATCAGTGAGTCAGGGGGGGAGAATGAAAAACTGTTTTTT. Translating it yields CAISESGGENEKLFF.

The chain combines TRBV7-3 with TRBJ2-1, with D perhaps TRBD1 or TRBD2 (7 bases each). V lost 5 bases and J lost 7, with 21 bases in between. Germline V gene data show CDR1 as SGHTA and CDR2 as FQGTGA. The CDR3 has 16 amino acids. CDR3 bases: TGTGCCAGCAGCGCCGTCCCAGGGGGGAGGGTGAATGAGCAGTTCTTC. It codes for CASSAVPGGRVNEQFF.

The gene calls are TRBV30 and TRBJ2-7; D is possibly TRBD1 (5 bases). Germline values: CDR1 GTSNPN, CDR2 SVGIG (reference sequence). Trimming took off 2 bases at V and 3 bases at J, with 11 bases between the two ends. This CDR3 is built from 13 residues. CDR3 nucleotides: TGTGCCTGGAGTAGGGGCAGGGACTACGAGCAGTACTTC. It specifies CAWSRGRDYEQYF.

This clone turned up a few times. J is TRBJ1-3 and V is TRBV10-1; possibly TRBD1 for D (6 bases). This CDR3 is built from 19 residues. V lost 5 bases to trimming and J lost 0 bases, with 23 bases between them. Germline CDR1 is WNHNN and CDR2 is SYGVQD (reference sequence). The CDR3 region has the DNA TGCGCCAGCAGTATTACGGGCAGGGGTAAACCCTACTCTGGAAACACCATATATTTT. Residues: CASSITGRGKPYSGNTIYF.

The chain couples TRBV4-1 to TRBJ2-1; 12 bases align to TRBD2. The CDR3 loop spans 17 amino acids. Germline V gives CDR1 MGHRA, CDR2 YSYEKL. V lost 2 bases, J lost 6 bases, and 8 bases stayed unmatched. As DNA, the CDR3 is TGCGCCAGCAGCCAAACACGTCTAGCGGGAGGGCCCAATGAGCAGTTCTTC. Amino acid sequence: CASSQTRLAGGPNEQFF.

The rearrangement uses TRBV28 and TRBJ1-6, with D possibly being TRBD1 (5 bases). Trimming removed 4 bases at V and 7 bases at J, with 14 bases between. Germline CDR1 is MDHEN and CDR2 is SYDVKM. The length of the CDR3 is 15 residues. CDR3 amino acids: CASSSGTGGNSPLHF. As DNA, the CDR3 is TGTGCCAGCAGTTCAGGGACGGGGGGAAATTCACCCCTCCACTTT.